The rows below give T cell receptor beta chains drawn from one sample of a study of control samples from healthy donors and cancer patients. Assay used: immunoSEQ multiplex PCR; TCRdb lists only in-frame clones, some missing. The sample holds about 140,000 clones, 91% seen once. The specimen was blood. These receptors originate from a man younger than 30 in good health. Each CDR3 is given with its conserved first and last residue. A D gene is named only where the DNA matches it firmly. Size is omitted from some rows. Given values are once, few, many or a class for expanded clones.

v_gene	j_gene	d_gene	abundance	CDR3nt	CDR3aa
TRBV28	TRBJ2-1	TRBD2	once	TGTGCCAGCAGTTTACCGGGGACTAGCGGGGGATACAATGAGCAGTTCTTC	CASSLPGTSGGYNEQFF
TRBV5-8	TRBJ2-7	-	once	TGTGCCAGCAGCTTGCGGCAAGGGCAGGACGAGCAGTACTTC	CASSLRQGQDEQYF
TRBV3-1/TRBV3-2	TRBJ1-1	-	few	TGTGCCAGCAGTCTAAACATACAAGGAACTGAAGCTTTCTTT	CASSLNIQGTEAFF
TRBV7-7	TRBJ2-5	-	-	TGTGCCAGCAGCTTAGGGGGGTTCCAAGAGACCCAGTACTTC	CASSLGGFQETQYF
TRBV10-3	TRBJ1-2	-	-	TGTGCCATCAGTCCCTCGGACAGTAGCAGAGGGGGCTACACCTTC	CAISPSDSSRGGYTF
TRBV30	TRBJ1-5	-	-	TGTGCCTGGAGTGTGTCGCAGACTTATCAGCCCCAGCATTTT	CAWSVSQTYQPQHF
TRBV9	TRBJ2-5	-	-	TGTGCCAGCAGCGTAGCTATTACAGGGAGGGACGAGACCCAGTACTTC	CASSVAITGRDETQYF
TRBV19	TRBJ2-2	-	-	TGTGCCAGTAGTGAAAATCAAAGCGGGGAGCTGTTTTTT	CASSENQSGELFF
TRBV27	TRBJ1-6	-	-	TGTGCCAGCAGTTCACAGGGCACCTATAATTCACCCCTCCACTTT	CASSSQGTYNSPLHF
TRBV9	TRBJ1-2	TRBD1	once	TGTGCCAGCAGCCCCGGGACAGCCGCTAACTATGGCTACACCTTC	CASSPGTAANYGYTF
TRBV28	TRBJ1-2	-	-	TGTGCCAGCAGTTGGCCAGGGAGAGGCTACACCTTC	CASSWPGRGYTF
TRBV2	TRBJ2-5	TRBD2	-	TGTGCCAGCAGTGTAGGGACTAGCATAGAGACCCAGTACTTC	CASSVGTSIETQYF
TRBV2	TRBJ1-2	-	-	TGTGCCAGCACCGACGACTATGGCTACACCTTT	CASTDDYGYTF
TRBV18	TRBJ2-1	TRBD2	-	TGTGCCAGCTCACCAAGGAGACTAGCGGACAATGAGCAGTTCTTC	CASSPRRLADNEQFF
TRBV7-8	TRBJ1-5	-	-	TGTGCCAGCAGCTTAGAGTATCCGGGCCCGGGGAGCAATCAGCCCCAGCATTTT	CASSLEYPGPGSNQPQHF
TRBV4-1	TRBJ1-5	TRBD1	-	TGCGCCAGCAGCCAAAGACAGGGGGACAATCAGCCCCAGCATTTT	CASSQRQGDNQPQHF
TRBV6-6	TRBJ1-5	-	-	TGTGCCAGCAGGTCGGGGTCGGTTCAGCCCCAGCATTTT	CASRSGSVQPQHF
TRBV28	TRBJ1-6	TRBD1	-	TGTGCCAGCAGTTTGGACAGGGGAGGTTCACCCCTCCACTTT	CASSLDRGGSPLHF
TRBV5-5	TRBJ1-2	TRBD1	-	TGTGCCAGCAGCTTACAGCCGACAGGGCAGCTATTCTATGGCTACACCTTC	CASSLQPTGQLFYGYTF
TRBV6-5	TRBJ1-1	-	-	TGTGCCAGCAGACCTTTGGGGGTGAACACTGAAGCTTTCTTT	CASRPLGVNTEAFF
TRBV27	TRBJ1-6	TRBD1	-	TGTGCCAGCAGGCAAACAGGGGGGGATTCACCCCTCCACTTT	CASRQTGGDSPLHF
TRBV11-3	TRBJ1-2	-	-	TGTGCCAGCAGCTTCGGGCGCTACACCTTC	CASSFGRYTF
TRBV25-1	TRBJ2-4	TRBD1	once	TGTGCCAGCAGTGGGACAGGGAAGGGAAAGATGGCCAAAAACATTCAGTACTTC	CASSGTGKGKMAKNIQYF
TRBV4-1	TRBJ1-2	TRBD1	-	TGCGCCAGCAGCCAGATCCAGGGGGCTGCCTATGGCTACACCTTC	CASSQIQGAAYGYTF
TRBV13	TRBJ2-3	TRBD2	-	TGTGTCAGCAGAAGGCTAGCGGGGGGCCCCGAGTCTTTCGATACGCAGTATTTT	CVSRRLAGGPESFDTQYF
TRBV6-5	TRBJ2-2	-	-	TGTGCCAGCAGGGCACAGGGGAACACCGGGGAGCTGTTTTTT	CASRAQGNTGELFF
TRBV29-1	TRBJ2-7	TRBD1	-	TGCAGCGTAATGACAGGGGAAGCCGAGCAGTACTTC	CSVMTGEAEQYF
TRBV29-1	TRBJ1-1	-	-	TGCAGCGTAGGGGGACGGACGAACACTGAAGCTTTCTTT	CSVGGRTNTEAFF
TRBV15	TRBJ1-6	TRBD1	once	TGTGCCACCAGCAGAGATCGGGGGACAGGGGGCTACCATTCACCCCTCCACTTT	CATSRDRGTGGYHSPLHF
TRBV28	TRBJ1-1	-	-	TGTGCCAGCGATGACCCCTGGAGGACTGAAGCTTTCTTT	CASDDPWRTEAFF
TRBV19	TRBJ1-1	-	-	TGTGCCAGTAGTCCGGGCTGGGTGGGCACTGAAGCTTTCTTT	CASSPGWVGTEAFF
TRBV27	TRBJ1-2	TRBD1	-	TGTGCCAGCAGTTTATCGACAGGGAATAACTATGGCTACACCTTC	CASSLSTGNNYGYTF
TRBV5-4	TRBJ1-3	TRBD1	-	TGTGCCAGCAGCTTAAACAGGGGTCCCCTCTCTGGAAACACCATATATTTT	CASSLNRGPLSGNTIYF
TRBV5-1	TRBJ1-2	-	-	TGCGCCAACCCCTATGGCTACACCTTC	CANPYGYTF
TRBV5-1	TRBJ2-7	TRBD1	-	TGCGCCACTAACCCGGGACAGGGTGCTGGGGAGCAGTACTTC	CATNPGQGAGEQYF
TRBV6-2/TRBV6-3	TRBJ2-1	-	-	TGTGCCAGCAGTTACCCCCCTCAGGAGCAGTTCTTC	CASSYPPQEQFF
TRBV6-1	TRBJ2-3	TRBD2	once	TGTGCCAGCAGTGAAGGCGGGGGGGGAGATACGCAGTATTTT	CASSEGGGGDTQYF
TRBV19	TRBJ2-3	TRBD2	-	TGTGCCAGTAGTATAGGGGGCGGGGGTACAGATACGCAGTATTTT	CASSIGGGGTDTQYF
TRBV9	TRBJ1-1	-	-	TGTGCCAGCAGCGACTTGACAGGAATCACTGAAGCTTTCTTT	CASSDLTGITEAFF
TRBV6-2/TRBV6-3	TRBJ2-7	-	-	TGTGCCAGCAGTTTAGGGGGATCCACCTACGAGCAGTACTTC	CASSLGGSTYEQYF
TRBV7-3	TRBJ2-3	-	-	TGTGCCAGCAGCTCGACTACAGGGCTGTCCACAGATACGCAGTATTTT	CASSSTTGLSTDTQYF
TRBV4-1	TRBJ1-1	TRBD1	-	TGCGCCAGCAGCCAAGATCGCCAGGGGGGGGGCACTGAAGCTTTCTTT	CASSQDRQGGGTEAFF
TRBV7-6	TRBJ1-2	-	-	TGTGCCAGCAGCTTAGAGGGACGGCCTAACTATGGCTACACCTTC	CASSLEGRPNYGYTF
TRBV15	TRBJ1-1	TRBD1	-	TGTGCCACCAGCAGCGACAGGGCCACTGAAGCTTTCTTT	CATSSDRATEAFF
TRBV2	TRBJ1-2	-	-	TGTGCCAGCCATCCCTCCCCAGACCTGGTTAACTATGGCTACACCTTC	CASHPSPDLVNYGYTF
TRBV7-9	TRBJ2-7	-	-	TGTGCCAGCAGCCCCGGCTACGAGCAGTACTTC	CASSPGYEQYF
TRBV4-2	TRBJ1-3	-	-	TGTGCCAGCAGCCCTGGGGGGCCCCAGGGAGTTGGAAACACCATATATTTT	CASSPGGPQGVGNTIYF
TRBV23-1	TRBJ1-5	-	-	TGCGCCAGCAGTCAATCATGGAAACCCCAGCATTTT	CASSQSWKPQHF
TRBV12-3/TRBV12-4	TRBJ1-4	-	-	TGTGCCAGCAGCCTTAATGGTTGGGAAAAACTGTTTTTT	CASSLNGWEKLFF
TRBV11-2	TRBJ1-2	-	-	TGTGCCAGCAGCTTAGCAGCTAACTATGGCTACACCTTC	CASSLAANYGYTF